The 8 T cell receptor beta chains given below trace back to one sample, sequenced in a study of STAT5B mutations in CD4+ large granular lymphocyte leukemia. The repertoire was sequenced with immunoSEQ multiplex PCR; TCRdb's copy has only in-frame clones and lacks some. The sample records 30,000 or so clones, roughly 80% being singletons. The sequenced material came from CD4+ T cells from blood buffy coats. Receptor source: a human donor in good health.

In its sample, this clone was seen a few times. The chain recombines TRBV5-6 with TRBJ2-7; the match to TRBD1 covers 9 bases. This CDR3 region has 15 residues. Trimming removed 5 bases from V and 1 base from J; junction bases left unmatched: 7. Germline CDR1 and CDR2: SGHDT and YYEEEE. The CDR3: CASSRTGTGSYEQYF. DNA for the CDR3: TGTGCCAGCAGTCGAACCGGGACAGGGTCCTACGAGCAGTACTTC.

This chain links TRBV2 with TRBJ2-7; a weak D match, TRBD2 (6 bases). Germline V gene data show CDR1 as SNHLY and CDR2 as FYNNEI. There are 14 residues in the CDR3. Between the trimmed V and J ends, which lost 2 bases and 4 bases, there was a span of 12 bases. The CDR3 loop is CASSESDGGYEQYF. CDR3 coding DNA: TGTGCCAGCAGTGAAAGCGATGGGGGGTACGAGCAGTACTTC.

The gene calls are TRBV7-9 and TRBJ2-7; D not resolved. The CDR3 is 13 residues long. Germline V gene lookup returns CDR1 SEHNR and CDR2 FQNEAQ (reference sequence). V lost 3 bases, J lost 7 bases, and 13 bases lay in between. The CDR3 loop is CASSLGFSGEQYF. DNA of the CDR3: TGTGCCAGCAGCTTGGGGTTCTCTGGGGAGCAGTACTTC.

This clone came up a few times. The rearrangement uses TRBV11-3 and TRBJ2-2, with 7 bases aligning to TRBD1. The CDR3 is 14 amino acids. Germline loops: CDR1 SGHNT, CDR2 YENEEA. V dropped 5 bases and J dropped 7; count of bases not matched to a gene: 7. The CDR3, as DNA: TGTGCCAGCAGCCTCCGACAGGGCGGCGGGGAGCTGTTTTTT. It specifies CASSLRQGGGELFF.

This chain connects TRBV7-9 to TRBJ2-2, with 12 bases matching TRBD2. V dropped 5 bases and J dropped 8; count of bases not matched to a gene: 6. Germline values: CDR1 SEHNR, CDR2 FQNEAQ (reference sequence). The CDR3 runs to 15 residues. In DNA, the CDR3 is TGTGCCAGCAGCAGAAGACTAGCGGGGGATGGGGAGCTGTTTTTT. Translated, it gives CASSRRLAGDGELFF.

This chain links TRBV7-9 with TRBJ1-1, with a tentative D call TRBD1 (6 bases). This CDR3 contains 14 residues. CDR1 and CDR2 (germline): SEHNR, FQNEAQ (reference sequence). Between the trimmed V and J ends, which lost 5 bases and 2 bases, there was a span of 12 bases. The CDR3 sequence is CASSRQGLNTEAFF. DNA of the CDR3: TGTGCCAGCAGCCGCCAGGGGCTTAACACTGAAGCTTTCTTT.

This rearrangement joins TRBV18 to TRBJ2-1; 8 nucleotides agree with TRBD1. CDR3 size: 15 residues. V lost 6 bases, J lost 0 bases, and 4 bases stayed unmatched. The germline gives CDR1 KGHSH, CDR2 LQKENI. Here the CDR3 reads CASSPGTGSYNEQFF. DNA for the CDR3: TGTGCCAGCTCCCCCGGGACAGGCTCCTACAATGAGCAGTTCTTC.

V and J are TRBV2 and TRBJ2-5; 9 bases map to TRBD1. The V and J ends lost 4 bases and 3 bases, in that order; junction bases with no gene match: 15. Per the germline V gene, CDR1 is SNHLY and CDR2 is FYNNEI. The CDR3 length is 18 residues. The chain's CDR3 is CASSGEVPGTGFEETQYF. Written as DNA, the CDR3 is TGTGCCAGCAGTGGAGAGGTTCCCGGGACAGGGTTTGAAGAGACCCAGTACTTC.